These T cell receptor beta chains were read from a single sample in a study of CD8 T cells in ankylosing spondylitis. TCRdb called the 5' RACE reads again in MiXCR, with one record for every CDR3 protein. The data show 85,000 to 100,000 distinct CDR3 sequences, almost 8.5% seen once. Sequencing used blood, either unsorted or a sorted T cell fraction (not recorded which). The receptors originated from a male donor with ankylosing spondylitis or in good health (not recorded which). Each CDR3 is given with its conserved first and last residue. The D gene is left open where the match is weak. The size field is filled for only some rows; it gives once, few, many or a size class.

j_call d_call clone_size v_call cdr3_nt cdr3_aa
TRBJ2-3 TRBD2 many TRBV12-3/TRBV12-4 TGTGCCACGGGCGGACTAGGAGATACGCAGTATTTT CATGGLGDTQYF
TRBJ2-1 . few TRBV12-3/TRBV12-4 TGTGCCAGCAGTTTGCGGGGCTACAATGAGCAGTTCTTC CASSLRGYNEQFF
TRBJ2-1 . . TRBV7-2 TGTGCCACTTATCTTGGTGGGGGTCGGGCCTACAATGAGCAGTTCTTC CATYLGGGRAYNEQFF
TRBJ1-3 . many TRBV29-1 TGCAGCGTTGGTAGTTCCATCTCTGGAAACACCATATATTTT CSVGSSISGNTIYF
TRBJ2-7 TRBD1 . TRBV19 TGTGCCAGTAGTATAGTGGCACAGGGGGACTACGAGCAGTACTTC CASSIVAQGDYEQYF
TRBJ2-1 . many TRBV18 TGTGCCAGCTCACCACGATTTGGAAGCTCCTACAATGAGCAGTTCTTC CASSPRFGSSYNEQFF
TRBJ2-5 . few TRBV12-3/TRBV12-4 TGTGCCAGCAGTTTTCACAGCGAAGAGACCCAGTACTTC CASSFHSEETQYF
TRBJ2-3 . many TRBV5-1 TGCGCCAGCAGCTTCCAGATTAGCACAGATACGCAGTATTTT CASSFQISTDTQYF
TRBJ1-5 TRBD1 . TRBV11-3 TGTGCCAGCAGCTTAGTAGGGGACAGGGGTCAGCCCCAGCATTTT CASSLVGDRGQPQHF
TRBJ2-1 . many TRBV4-2 TGTGCCAGCAGCCAAGCACGGGCAGGGGTTAATGAGCAGTTCTTC CASSQARAGVNEQFF
TRBJ1-1 . many TRBV6-2/TRBV6-3 TGTGCCAGCAGACTCGGACGGGAAGCTTTCTTT CASRLGREAFF